This T cell receptor beta chain was found in a study of shared clonotypes between healthy human individuals. Study-wide findings and caveats: In general, naive subsets displayed greater estimated richness than memory subsets did. Naive CD4 clonotypes overlapped across a handful of donors at around 5%. In this cohort, only blood was sampled, and tissue repertoires likely differ. Clonotype sharing among donors was expected to depend on sequencing depth.

This clone was found a few times. Its target is not known. Germline-derived CDR1 and CDR2 are MNHNY and SVGAGI (reference sequence). V lost 7 bases and J 0 bases, leaving 13 bases between the germline ends. The length of the CDR3 is 15 residues. Some clones are missing from TCRdb's copy, which holds only in-frame ones; the method was immunoSEQ multiplex PCR. Here the sample spans millions of clones, about 92% being singletons. Source material: naive CD4+ T cells sorted from blood. Subset reported: CD45RA+ positively selected. The receptor was isolated from a man between 18 and 29 years old in good health. The genes are TRBV6-6 and TRBJ1-5, with no clear D. In DNA, the CDR3 is TGTGCCAGCACCGAGGGTGGCAATAGCAATCAGCCCCAGCATTTT. Its translation: CASTEGGNSNQPQHF.